The rows below give T cell receptor beta chains drawn from one sample of a study of T cell responses to AZD1222 COVID-19 vaccine. The protocol was immunoSEQ multiplex PCR, while the TCRdb copy is restricted to in-frame clones and leaves out a portion. The sample carries roughly 140,000 clones, approximately 90% recorded once. The sequencing here drew on peripheral blood, taken on day 0 of AZD1222 vaccination. The source is an adult in good health. Both conserved end residues are part of each CDR3. A D gene is named only where the DNA matches it firmly. The listing skips clone size in some rows; elsewhere it reads once, few, many or a size class.

d_call	v_call	clone_size	j_call	cdr3_length	cdr3_aa	cdr3_nt
TRBD2	TRBV29-1	-	TRBJ2-1	14	CSVRGLAGVGEQFF	TGCAGCGTCCGAGGACTAGCGGGAGTGGGAGAGCAGTTCTTC
-	TRBV12-3/TRBV12-4	-	TRBJ1-2	13	CAASPRASEGYTF	TGTGCCGCCAGTCCTAGGGCGAGTGAAGGCTACACCTTC
-	TRBV5-1	-	TRBJ1-2	15	CASSLVLGGNYGYTF	TGCGCCAGCAGCTTGGTCTTGGGGGGTAACTATGGCTACACCTTC
-	TRBV3-1/TRBV3-2	-	TRBJ1-2	15	CASSRLSGPAYGYTF	TGTGCCAGCAGCCGACTCTCGGGTCCGGCCTATGGCTACACCTTC
-	TRBV5-4	-	TRBJ1-4	15	CASSPGSSGSRKLFF	TGTGCCAGCAGCCCCGGTAGCAGCGGTTCGAGAAAACTGTTTTTT
-	TRBV7-9	-	TRBJ2-3	12	CASSPIADTQYF	TGTGCCAGCAGCCCGATAGCGGATACGCAGTATTTT
TRBD2	TRBV28	-	TRBJ2-3	15	CASLGGRVAADTQYF	TGTGCCAGTTTGGGTGGGAGGGTGGCGGCAGATACGCAGTATTTT
TRBD1	TRBV7-2	-	TRBJ1-2	15	CASTLGGGQDYGYTF	TGTGCCAGCACCTTAGGGGGGGGACAGGACTATGGCTACACCTTC
-	TRBV7-2	few	TRBJ1-5	15	CASSFEGYSNQPQHF	TGTGCCAGCAGCTTTGAGGGTTATAGCAATCAGCCCCAGCATTTT
-	TRBV6-5	-	TRBJ2-6	15	CASSYEGSGANVLTF	TGTGCCAGCAGCTATGAAGGATCTGGGGCCAACGTCCTGACTTTC
-	TRBV29-1	once	TRBJ2-2	14	CSVRRGGYTGELFF	TGCAGCGTACGTCGTGGGGGTTACACCGGGGAGCTGTTTTTT
-	TRBV6-1	-	TRBJ1-5	15	CASSEASHSNQPQHF	TGTGCCAGCAGTGAAGCGTCACATAGCAATCAGCCCCAGCATTTT
-	TRBV11-1	-	TRBJ2-7	14	CASSWDRAVWEQYF	TGTGCCAGCAGCTGGGACCGCGCAGTGTGGGAGCAGTACTTC
TRBD2	TRBV2	-	TRBJ2-5	14	CASSPWTSQETQYF	TGTGCCAGCAGTCCCTGGACTAGCCAAGAGACCCAGTACTTC
TRBD1	TRBV7-2	-	TRBJ2-5	15	CASSLDRGPMETQYF	TGTGCCAGCAGCTTAGACAGGGGGCCTATGGAGACCCAGTACTTC
TRBD1	TRBV15	-	TRBJ1-1	14	CATSRWTGKTEAFF	TGTGCCACCAGCAGGTGGACAGGGAAGACTGAAGCTTTCTTT
TRBD1	TRBV9	-	TRBJ1-2	17	CASSVGKGTVLFYGYTF	TGTGCCAGCAGCGTAGGGAAAGGGACAGTCCTTTTCTATGGCTACACCTTC
-	TRBV5-1	once	TRBJ1-2	14	CASKPIGRNYGYTF	TGCGCCAGCAAGCCCATCGGACGGAACTATGGCTACACCTTC
-	TRBV2	-	TRBJ1-5	12	CASRGGNQPQHF	TGTGCCAGCAGAGGGGGCAATCAGCCCCAGCATTTT
-	TRBV6-5	many	TRBJ1-1	13	CASSTLGRIEAFF	TGTGCCAGCAGTACGCTAGGACGGATTGAAGCTTTCTTT
-	TRBV4-2	-	TRBJ2-2	15	CASSQEWSNTGELFF	TGTGCCAGCAGCCAAGAATGGTCGAACACCGGGGAGCTGTTTTTT
TRBD2	TRBV9	-	TRBJ2-7	16	CASSPRGGTSVNEQYF	TGTGCCAGCAGCCCCAGAGGAGGGACTAGCGTCAACGAGCAGTACTTC
TRBD1	TRBV4-3	-	TRBJ1-4	14	CASSRDRGGEKLFF	TGCGCCAGCAGCCGGGACAGGGGAGGGGAAAAACTGTTTTTT
-	TRBV4-1	-	TRBJ2-1	13	CASSHAVRNEQFF	TGCGCCAGCAGCCACGCGGTCCGAAATGAGCAGTTCTTC
-	TRBV2	-	TRBJ2-7	15	CASSDRPRNVYEQYF	TGTGCCAGCAGTGACCGGCCTAGGAACGTCTACGAGCAGTACTTC
-	TRBV28	-	TRBJ1-5	14	CASRPRTSNQPQHF	TGTGCCAGCAGGCCTCGGACAAGCAATCAGCCCCAGCATTTT
-	TRBV9	-	TRBJ2-5	15	CASSVETGEGETQYF	TGTGCCAGCAGCGTCGAGACAGGGGAGGGAGAGACCCAGTACTTC
-	TRBV27	-	TRBJ2-7	12	CASSGSGYEQYF	TGTGCCAGCAGTGGGTCGGGCTACGAGCAGTACTTC
TRBD1	TRBV6-4	-	TRBJ2-1	13	CASSATGVDEQFF	TGTGCCAGCAGTGCGACAGGGGTTGATGAGCAGTTCTTC
-	TRBV24-1	-	TRBJ1-3	13	CATSDNSGNTIYF	TGTGCCACCAGTGACAACTCTGGAAACACCATATATTTT
-	TRBV6-5	-	TRBJ2-3	15	CASSFLGGSTDTQYF	TGTGCCAGCAGTTTTTTAGGCGGGAGCACAGATACGCAGTATTTT
TRBD2	TRBV19	-	TRBJ2-2	17	CASSPRGAGPNTGELFF	TGTGCCAGTAGTCCTCGAGGAGCGGGACCGAACACCGGGGAGCTGTTTTTT
TRBD2	TRBV10-3	-	TRBJ2-7	16	CAISEPASGAPYEQYF	TGTGCCATCAGTGAGCCCGCTAGCGGGGCCCCCTACGAGCAGTACTTC
TRBD2	TRBV27	-	TRBJ2-1	13	CASRTGGLNEQFF	TGTGCCAGCAGAACGGGAGGGCTCAATGAGCAGTTCTTC
-	TRBV2	-	TRBJ2-7	14	CASSERAGKSEQYF	TGTGCCAGCAGTGAGCGTGCCGGAAAGTCCGAGCAGTACTTC
-	TRBV30	-	TRBJ1-1	11	CAWSVNTEAFF	TGTGCCTGGAGTGTGAACACTGAAGCTTTCTTT
-	TRBV7-3	few	TRBJ2-2	13	CASSFGSSGELFF	TGTGCCAGCAGCTTCGGTAGCAGTGGGGAGCTGTTTTTT
-	TRBV21-1	-	TRBJ1-2	12	CASSNRGNGYTF	TGTGCCAGCAGCAATCGAGGGAATGGCTACACCTTC
TRBD2	TRBV5-1	-	TRBJ2-6	19	CASSFRMASGSPGANVLTF	TGCGCCAGCAGCTTTCGGATGGCTAGCGGGAGCCCTGGGGCCAACGTCCTGACTTTC
-	TRBV5-1	-	TRBJ2-4	12	CASSSQRDIQYF	TGCGCCAGCAGCTCCCAACGGGACATTCAGTACTTC
TRBD1	TRBV11-3	-	TRBJ2-1	15	CASSDRDSSYNEQFF	TGTGCCAGCAGCGATCGGGACAGCTCCTACAATGAGCAGTTCTTC
-	TRBV19	-	TRBJ1-4	16	CASSSVLQIGNEKLFF	TGTGCCAGTAGTAGCGTGCTGCAAATAGGGAATGAAAAACTGTTTTTT
-	TRBV4-2	few	TRBJ2-7	16	CASSQGERDRLGEQYF	TGTGCCAGCAGCCAAGGGGAACGGGACCGCTTAGGGGAGCAGTACTTC
TRBD2	TRBV10-3	-	TRBJ2-1	16	CAISDLLAGAGGEQFF	TGTGCCATCAGTGACCTTTTAGCGGGAGCGGGAGGTGAGCAGTTCTTC
-	TRBV27	-	TRBJ2-5	13	CASSLYEGRTQYF	TGTGCCAGCAGTTTATACGAGGGTAGGACCCAGTACTTC
-	TRBV5-1	-	TRBJ2-7	13	CASSRREMYEQYF	TGCGCCAGCAGCCGCAGGGAAATGTACGAGCAGTACTTC
-	TRBV7-9	-	TRBJ2-6	16	CASSLGVGSGANVLTF	TGTGCCAGCAGCTTGGGGGTGGGGAGTGGGGCCAACGTCCTGACTTTC
-	TRBV24-1	-	TRBJ2-1	15	CATSDRGSSYNEQFF	TGTGCCACCAGTGATAGGGGGAGTTCCTACAATGAGCAGTTCTTC
-	TRBV5-6	-	TRBJ2-2	15	CASSLGGAFTGELFF	TGTGCCAGCAGCTTAGGAGGGGCCTTCACCGGGGAGCTGTTTTTT
-	TRBV14	-	TRBJ1-1	15	CASSQDLGRNTEAFF	TGTGCCAGCAGCCAAGATCTCGGGCGGAACACTGAAGCTTTCTTT
-	TRBV11-2	few	TRBJ2-1	12	CASSRTVNEQFF	TGTGCCAGCAGCCGGACAGTGAATGAGCAGTTCTTC
-	TRBV6-5	-	TRBJ1-5	14	CASSLSEGRWPQHF	TGTGCCAGCAGTCTATCGGAGGGTAGATGGCCCCAGCATTTT
TRBD1	TRBV7-2	-	TRBJ2-1	15	CASSLGDRAYNEQFF	TGTGCCAGCAGCTTAGGGGACAGGGCCTACAATGAGCAGTTCTTC
-	TRBV5-1	-	TRBJ1-1	16	CASSLKQGLAGTEAFF	TGCGCCAGCAGCCTCAAACAGGGTTTAGCGGGCACTGAAGCTTTCTTT
-	TRBV6-5	once	TRBJ2-1	13	CASSALWSGEQFF	TGTGCCAGCAGCGCCCTGTGGAGTGGGGAGCAGTTCTTC